Listed below are T cell receptor beta chains from one sample, sequenced in a study of graft-versus-host responses after intestinal transplantation. Data came from immunoSEQ multiplex PCR; TCRdb stores just in-frame clones and leaves some out. The data contain roughly 110,000 clones, roughly 87% of them singletons. Their antigens remain unidentified. This material consisted of unstimulated CD4+ T cells sorted from spleen or lymph node cells, taken before transplant. The receptors shown here come from a human donor who was the organ donor for an intestinal transplant. Both conserved end residues are part of each CDR3. Fields, in order: J gene, D gene, V gene, clone size, CDR3 protein, CDR3 DNA. A D gene is named only where the DNA matches it firmly. Expanded clones are given a class, and other clones once, few, many or no size at all.

J gene: TRBJ2-7; D gene: -; V gene: TRBV7-8; clone size: once; CDR3 protein: CASSLVDTYEQYF; CDR3 DNA: TGTGCCAGCAGCTTAGTAGACACCTACGAGCAGTACTTC
J gene: TRBJ1-1; D gene: TRBD1; V gene: TRBV5-6; clone size: once; CDR3 protein: CASSPAGTGFSRTEAFF; CDR3 DNA: TGTGCCAGCAGCCCGGCCGGGACAGGGTTTAGCAGGACTGAAGCTTTCTTT
J gene: TRBJ1-3; D gene: TRBD1; V gene: TRBV6-5; clone size: few; CDR3 protein: CASSYQTGGYGNTIYF; CDR3 DNA: TGTGCCAGCAGTTACCAAACAGGGGGCTATGGAAACACCATATATTTT
J gene: TRBJ1-2; D gene: TRBD1; V gene: TRBV10-2; clone size: -; CDR3 protein: CASNLEQGDYGYTF; CDR3 DNA: TGCGCCAGCAACTTGGAACAGGGGGACTATGGCTACACCTTC
J gene: TRBJ2-7; D gene: -; V gene: TRBV6-1; clone size: -; CDR3 protein: CASSVQYEQYF; CDR3 DNA: TGTGCCAGCAGTGTACAATACGAGCAGTACTTC
J gene: TRBJ1-6; D gene: TRBD1; V gene: TRBV5-1; clone size: -; CDR3 protein: CASARTWDRKENSPLHF; CDR3 DNA: TGCGCCAGCGCCCGAACGTGGGACAGAAAGGAAAATTCACCCCTCCACTTT
J gene: TRBJ1-4; D gene: -; V gene: TRBV7-9; clone size: few; CDR3 protein: CASSQIPALGEKLFF; CDR3 DNA: TGTGCCAGCAGCCAAATACCGGCCTTGGGGGAAAAACTGTTTTTT
J gene: TRBJ1-1; D gene: -; V gene: TRBV6-5; clone size: -; CDR3 protein: CASRPGGANTEAFF; CDR3 DNA: TGTGCCAGCAGACCGGGAGGGGCGAACACTGAAGCTTTCTTT
J gene: TRBJ1-2; D gene: TRBD1; V gene: TRBV6-6; clone size: -; CDR3 protein: CASSYGTVTNYGYTF; CDR3 DNA: TGTGCCAGCAGTTACGGGACAGTGACAAACTATGGCTACACCTTC
J gene: TRBJ1-4; D gene: -; V gene: TRBV9; clone size: -; CDR3 protein: CASSVARGFSEKLFF; CDR3 DNA: TGTGCCAGCAGCGTAGCTCGAGGGTTTAGTGAAAAACTGTTTTTT
J gene: TRBJ2-1; D gene: TRBD2; V gene: TRBV11-2; clone size: -; CDR3 protein: CASGIAGGYNEQFF; CDR3 DNA: TGTGCCAGCGGGATAGCGGGAGGCTACAATGAGCAGTTCTTC
J gene: TRBJ1-5; D gene: TRBD1; V gene: TRBV7-2; clone size: once; CDR3 protein: CASSLATGNSNQPQHF; CDR3 DNA: TGTGCCAGCAGCTTGGCGACAGGGAATAGCAATCAGCCCCAGCATTTT
J gene: TRBJ1-1; D gene: -; V gene: TRBV11-3; clone size: once; CDR3 protein: CASSFPINTEAFF; CDR3 DNA: TGTGCCAGCAGCTTTCCGATCAACACTGAAGCTTTCTTT
J gene: TRBJ2-7; D gene: TRBD2; V gene: TRBV15; clone size: -; CDR3 protein: CATRPGLAGGGTYEQYF; CDR3 DNA: TGTGCCACCAGGCCGGGACTAGCGGGAGGCGGGACCTACGAGCAGTACTTC
J gene: TRBJ1-6; D gene: -; V gene: TRBV5-8; clone size: -; CDR3 protein: CASSLGGGHSPLHF; CDR3 DNA: TGTGCCAGCAGCTTGGGAGGGGGTCATTCACCCCTCCACTTT
J gene: TRBJ2-2; D gene: -; V gene: TRBV5-1; clone size: -; CDR3 protein: CASSLNTGELFF; CDR3 DNA: TGCGCCAGCAGCCTTAACACCGGGGAGCTGTTTTTT
J gene: TRBJ2-2; D gene: -; V gene: TRBV5-1; clone size: -; CDR3 protein: CASAPRERGELFF; CDR3 DNA: TGCGCCAGCGCCCCCCGGGAGCGGGGGGAGCTGTTTTTT
J gene: TRBJ2-7; D gene: -; V gene: TRBV27; clone size: once; CDR3 protein: CASSTSRDRYEQYF; CDR3 DNA: TGTGCCAGCAGTACAAGTAGGGATCGCTACGAGCAGTACTTC
J gene: TRBJ1-1; D gene: -; V gene: TRBV9; clone size: -; CDR3 protein: CASSLSTGNTEAFF; CDR3 DNA: TGTGCCAGCAGCTTATCGACGGGGAACACTGAAGCTTTCTTT
J gene: TRBJ2-3; D gene: -; V gene: TRBV10-2; clone size: -; CDR3 protein: CASRGTTDTQYF; CDR3 DNA: TGCGCCAGCAGAGGGACTACAGATACGCAGTATTTT
J gene: TRBJ1-2; D gene: -; V gene: TRBV7-2; clone size: -; CDR3 protein: CASSLGVGVGYGYTF; CDR3 DNA: TGTGCCAGCAGCTTAGGTGTGGGGGTCGGCTATGGCTACACCTTC